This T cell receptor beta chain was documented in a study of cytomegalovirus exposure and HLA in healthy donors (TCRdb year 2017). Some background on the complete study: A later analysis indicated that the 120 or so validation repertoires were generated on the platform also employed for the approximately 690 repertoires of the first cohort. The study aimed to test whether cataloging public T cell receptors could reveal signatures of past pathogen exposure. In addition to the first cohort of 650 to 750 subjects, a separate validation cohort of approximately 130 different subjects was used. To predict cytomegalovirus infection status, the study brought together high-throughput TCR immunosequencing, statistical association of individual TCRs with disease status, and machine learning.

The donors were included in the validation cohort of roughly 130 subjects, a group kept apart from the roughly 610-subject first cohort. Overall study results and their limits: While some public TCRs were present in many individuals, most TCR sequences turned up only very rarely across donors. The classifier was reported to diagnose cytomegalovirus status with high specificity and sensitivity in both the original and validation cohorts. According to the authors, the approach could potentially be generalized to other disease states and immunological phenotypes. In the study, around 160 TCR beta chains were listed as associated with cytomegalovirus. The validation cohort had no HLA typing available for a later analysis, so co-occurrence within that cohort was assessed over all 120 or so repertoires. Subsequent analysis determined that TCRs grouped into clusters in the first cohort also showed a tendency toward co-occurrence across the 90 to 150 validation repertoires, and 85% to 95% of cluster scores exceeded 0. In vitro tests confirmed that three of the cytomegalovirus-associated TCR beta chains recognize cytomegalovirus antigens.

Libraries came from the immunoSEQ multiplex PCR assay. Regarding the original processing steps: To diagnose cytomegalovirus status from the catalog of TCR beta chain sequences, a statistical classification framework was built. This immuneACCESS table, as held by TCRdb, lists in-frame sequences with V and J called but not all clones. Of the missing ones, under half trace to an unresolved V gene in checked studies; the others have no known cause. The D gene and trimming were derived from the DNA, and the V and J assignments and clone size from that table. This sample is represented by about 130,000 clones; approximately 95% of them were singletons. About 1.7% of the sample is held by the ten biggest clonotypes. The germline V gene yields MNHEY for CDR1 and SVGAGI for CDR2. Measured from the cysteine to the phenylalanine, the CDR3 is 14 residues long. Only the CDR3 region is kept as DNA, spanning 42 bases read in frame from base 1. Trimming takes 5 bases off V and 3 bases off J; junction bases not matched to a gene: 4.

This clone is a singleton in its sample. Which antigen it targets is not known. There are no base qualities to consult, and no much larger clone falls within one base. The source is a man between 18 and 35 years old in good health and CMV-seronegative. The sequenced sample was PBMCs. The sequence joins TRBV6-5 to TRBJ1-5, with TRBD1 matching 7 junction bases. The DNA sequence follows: TGTGCCAGCAGTACAGGGGCTACCAATCAGCCCCAGCATTTT. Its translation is CASSTGATNQPQHF.